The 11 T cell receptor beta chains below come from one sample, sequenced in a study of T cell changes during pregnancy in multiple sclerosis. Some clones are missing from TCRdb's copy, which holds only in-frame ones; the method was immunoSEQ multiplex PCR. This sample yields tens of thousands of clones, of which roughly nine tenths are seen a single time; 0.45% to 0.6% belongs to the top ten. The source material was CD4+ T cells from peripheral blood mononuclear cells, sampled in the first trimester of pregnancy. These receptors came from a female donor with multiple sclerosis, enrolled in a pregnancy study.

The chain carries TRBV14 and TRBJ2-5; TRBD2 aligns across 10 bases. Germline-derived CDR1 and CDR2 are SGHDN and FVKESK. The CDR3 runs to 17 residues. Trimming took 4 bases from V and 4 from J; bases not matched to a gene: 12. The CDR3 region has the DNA TGTGCCAGCAGCCGGGGACTAGCGAACAGCCTGGGAGAGACCCAGTACTTC. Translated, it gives CASSRGLANSLGETQYF.

In DNA, the CDR3 is TGTGCCAGCAGCCGGGGACAGCAAGAGACCCAGTACTTC. Its translation: CASSRGQQETQYF. The chain recombines TRBV5-4 with TRBJ2-5; 7 bases fit TRBD1. The germline CDR1 and CDR2 sequences are SGHNT and YYREEE (reference sequence). V lost 4 bases to trimming and J lost 2 bases; unmatched junction nucleotides: 2. CDR3 length: 13 residues.

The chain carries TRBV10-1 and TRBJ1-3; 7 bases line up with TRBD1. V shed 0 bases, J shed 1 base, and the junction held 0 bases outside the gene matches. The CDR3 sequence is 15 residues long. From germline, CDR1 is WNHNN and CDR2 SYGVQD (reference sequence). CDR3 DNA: TGCGCCAGCAGTGAGTCACAGGGGTCTGGAAACACCATATATTTT. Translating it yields CASSESQGSGNTIYF.

CDR3 nucleotides: TGTGCCAGTAGTAGCCTAGCGGAGTCCTACGAGCAGTACTTC. It is translated as CASSSLAESYEQYF. The chain couples TRBV19 to TRBJ2-7; TRBD2 agrees at 7 bases. The CDR3 is 14 residues long. The V gene end was trimmed by 4 bases and the J gene end by 1 base; junction bases not matched to a gene: 4. The germline CDR1 and CDR2 sequences are LNHDA and SQIVND (reference sequence).

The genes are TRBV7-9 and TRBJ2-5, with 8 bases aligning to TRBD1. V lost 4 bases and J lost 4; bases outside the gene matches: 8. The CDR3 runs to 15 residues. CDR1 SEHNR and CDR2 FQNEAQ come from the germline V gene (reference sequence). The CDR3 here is CASSSHRGMTETQYF. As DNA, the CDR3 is TGTGCCAGCAGCTCCCACAGGGGGATGACAGAGACCCAGTACTTC.

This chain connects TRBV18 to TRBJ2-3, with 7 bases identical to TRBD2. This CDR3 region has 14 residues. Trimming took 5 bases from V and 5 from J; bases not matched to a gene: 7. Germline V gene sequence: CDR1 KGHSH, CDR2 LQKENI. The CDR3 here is CASSLGTGGDTQYF. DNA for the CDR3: TGTGCCAGCTCATTGGGGACGGGAGGAGATACGCAGTATTTT.

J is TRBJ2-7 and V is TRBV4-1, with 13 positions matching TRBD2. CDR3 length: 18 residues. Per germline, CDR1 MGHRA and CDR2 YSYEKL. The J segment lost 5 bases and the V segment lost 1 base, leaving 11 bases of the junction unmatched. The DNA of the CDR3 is TGCGCCAGCAGCCAAGTCGACCTTGGACTAGCGGGAGCGAACGAGCAGTACTTC. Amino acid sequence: CASSQVDLGLAGANEQYF.

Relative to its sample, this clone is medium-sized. The CDR3: CASSLIGGHTEAFF. The CDR3 DNA is TGTGCCAGCAGTTTGATCGGGGGGCACACTGAAGCTTTCTTT. The chain joins TRBV28 to TRBJ1-1, with a weak D call TRBD1 (6 bases). V lost 3 bases, J lost 3 bases, and 11 bases lay in between. Germline V gene lookup returns CDR1 MDHEN and CDR2 SYDVKM. This CDR3 spans 14 amino acids.

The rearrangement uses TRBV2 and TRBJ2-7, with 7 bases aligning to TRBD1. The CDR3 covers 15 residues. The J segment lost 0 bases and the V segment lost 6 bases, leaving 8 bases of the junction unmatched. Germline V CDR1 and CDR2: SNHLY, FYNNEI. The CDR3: CASRADGTASYEQYF. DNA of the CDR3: TGTGCCAGCAGGGCCGACGGGACAGCCTCCTACGAGCAGTACTTC.

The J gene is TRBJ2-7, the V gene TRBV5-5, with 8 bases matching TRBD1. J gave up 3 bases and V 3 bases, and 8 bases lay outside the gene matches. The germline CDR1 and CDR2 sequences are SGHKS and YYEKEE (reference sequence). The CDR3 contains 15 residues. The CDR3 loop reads CASSSVTGAYYEQYF. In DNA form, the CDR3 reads TGTGCCAGCAGCTCGGTGACAGGGGCCTACTACGAGCAGTACTTC.

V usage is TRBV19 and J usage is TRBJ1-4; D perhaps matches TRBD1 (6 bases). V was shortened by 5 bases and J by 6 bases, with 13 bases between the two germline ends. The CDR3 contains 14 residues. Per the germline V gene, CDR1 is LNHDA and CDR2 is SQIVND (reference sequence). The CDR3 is CASSPDRWDEKLFF. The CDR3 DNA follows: TGTGCCAGTAGTCCTGACAGGTGGGATGAAAAACTGTTTTTT.